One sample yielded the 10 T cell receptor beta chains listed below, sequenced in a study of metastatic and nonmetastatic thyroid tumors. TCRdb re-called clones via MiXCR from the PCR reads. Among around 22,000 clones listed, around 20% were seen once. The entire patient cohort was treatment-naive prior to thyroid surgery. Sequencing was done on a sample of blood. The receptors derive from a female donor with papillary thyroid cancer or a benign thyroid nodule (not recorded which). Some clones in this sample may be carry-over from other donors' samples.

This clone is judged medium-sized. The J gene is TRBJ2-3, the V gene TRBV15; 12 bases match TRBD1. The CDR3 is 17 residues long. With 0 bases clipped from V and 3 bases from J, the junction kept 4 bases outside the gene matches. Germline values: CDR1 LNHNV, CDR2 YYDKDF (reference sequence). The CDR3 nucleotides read TGTGCCACCAGCAGAGAGGGACAGGGGGCTCCAACAGATACGCAGTATTTT. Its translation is CATSREGQGAPTDTQYF.

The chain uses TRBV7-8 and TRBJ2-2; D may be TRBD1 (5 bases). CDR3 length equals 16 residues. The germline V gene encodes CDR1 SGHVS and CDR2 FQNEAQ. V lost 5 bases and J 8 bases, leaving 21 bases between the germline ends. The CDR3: CASSPIRVVGGGELFF. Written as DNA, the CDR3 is TGTGCCAGCAGCCCTATCAGGGTCGTAGGTGGAGGGGAGCTGTTTTTT.

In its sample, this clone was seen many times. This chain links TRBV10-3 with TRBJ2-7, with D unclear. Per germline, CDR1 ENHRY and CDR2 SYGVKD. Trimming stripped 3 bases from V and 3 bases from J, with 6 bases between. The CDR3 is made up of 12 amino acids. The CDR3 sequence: CAISDPRYEQYF. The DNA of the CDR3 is TGTGCCATCAGTGACCCCCGCTACGAGCAGTACTTC.

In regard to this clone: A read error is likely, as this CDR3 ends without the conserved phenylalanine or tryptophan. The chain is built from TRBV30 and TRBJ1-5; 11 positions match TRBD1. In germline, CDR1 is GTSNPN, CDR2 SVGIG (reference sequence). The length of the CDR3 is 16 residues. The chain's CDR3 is CSWSVRGQGGNQPQHS. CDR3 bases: TGTTCCTGGAGTGTAAGGGGACAGGGGGGAAATCAGCCCCAGCATTCT.

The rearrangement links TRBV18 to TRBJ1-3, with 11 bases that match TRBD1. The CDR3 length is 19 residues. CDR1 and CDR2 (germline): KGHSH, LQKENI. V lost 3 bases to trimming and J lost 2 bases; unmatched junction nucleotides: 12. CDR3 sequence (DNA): TGTGCCAGCTCACCCGGCGTTTCGGGACAGGGGGGAACTGGAAACACCATATATTTT. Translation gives CASSPGVSGQGGTGNTIYF.

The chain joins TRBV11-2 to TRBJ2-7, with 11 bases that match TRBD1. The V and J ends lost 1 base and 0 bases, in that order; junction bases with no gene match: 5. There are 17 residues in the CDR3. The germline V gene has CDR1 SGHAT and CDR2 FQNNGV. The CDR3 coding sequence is TGTGCCAGCAGCTTAGTTGCCGGGACAGGGGGCTCCTACGAGCAGTACTTC. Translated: CASSLVAGTGGSYEQYF.

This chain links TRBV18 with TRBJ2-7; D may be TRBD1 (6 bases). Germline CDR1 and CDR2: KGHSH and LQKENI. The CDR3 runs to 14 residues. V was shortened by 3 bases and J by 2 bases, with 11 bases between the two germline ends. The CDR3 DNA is TGTGCCAGCTCACCCCCAGGACAGCCCTACGAGCAGTACTTC. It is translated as CASSPPGQPYEQYF. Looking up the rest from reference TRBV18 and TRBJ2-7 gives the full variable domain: NAGVMQNPRHLVRRRGQEARLRCSPMKGHSHVYWYRQLPEEGLKFMVYLQKENIIDESGMPKERFSAEFPKEGPSILRIQQVVRGDSAAYFCASSPPGQPYEQYFGPGTRLTVT.

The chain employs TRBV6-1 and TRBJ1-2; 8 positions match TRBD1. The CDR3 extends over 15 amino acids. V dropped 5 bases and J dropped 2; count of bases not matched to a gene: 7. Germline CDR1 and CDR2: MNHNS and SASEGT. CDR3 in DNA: TGTGCCAGCAGTTCACCGGGACAGGCGAACTATGGCTACACCTTC. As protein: CASSSPGQANYGYTF.

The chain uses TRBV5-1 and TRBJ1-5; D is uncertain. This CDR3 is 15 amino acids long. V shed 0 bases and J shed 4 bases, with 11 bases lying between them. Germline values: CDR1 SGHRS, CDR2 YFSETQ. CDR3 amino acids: CASSLDPGENQPQHF. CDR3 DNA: TGCGCCAGCAGCTTGGATCCAGGAGAGAATCAGCCCCAGCATTTT.

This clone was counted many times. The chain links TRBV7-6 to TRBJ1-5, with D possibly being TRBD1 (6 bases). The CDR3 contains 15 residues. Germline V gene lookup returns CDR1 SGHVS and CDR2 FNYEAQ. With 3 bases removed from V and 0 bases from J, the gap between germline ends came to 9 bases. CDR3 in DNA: TGTGCCAGCAGCTTGACAGGCAATAGCAATCAGCCCCAGCATTTT. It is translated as CASSLTGNSNQPQHF.